These 6 T cell receptor beta chains were sequenced from one sample in a study of beta chain features in type 1 diabetes. TCRB transcripts that were expressed got sequenced, as all of the isolated RNA had been reverse transcribed. The assay was immunoSEQ multiplex PCR, and TCRdb's table has in-frame clones only and misses some. Among roughly 250,000 clones listed, under 70% were seen once. Source material: naive CD4+ T cells from blood. These receptors all come from a man younger than 45 in good health.

This clone was counted only a few times. The chain links TRBV29-1 to TRBJ2-5, with D tentatively TRBD2 (5 bases). Between the trimmed V and J ends, which lost 3 bases and 3 bases, there was a span of 8 bases. CDR3 length: 12 amino acids. Germline CDR1 is SQVTM and CDR2 is ANQGSEA. This CDR3 is CSVDNGEETQYF. The CDR3 DNA sequence: TGCAGCGTTGATAACGGGGAAGAGACCCAGTACTTC.

Here the CDR3 reads CASSAGGQGQWEQYF. DNA of the CDR3: TGTGCCAGCAGCGCGGGAGGACAGGGGCAATGGGAGCAGTACTTC. The chain links TRBV13 to TRBJ2-7; possible D gene TRBD1, 9 bases. CDR3 length: 15 residues. Germline V gene sequence: CDR1 PRHDT, CDR2 FYEKMQ (reference sequence). With 5 bases removed from V and 7 bases from J, the gap between germline ends came to 21 bases.

V gene TRBV2 combines with J gene TRBJ2-5; TRBD2 might be the D (8 bases). Per germline, CDR1 SNHLY and CDR2 FYNNEI. V dropped 5 bases and J dropped 1 base, with 17 bases sitting between them. CDR3 length: 16 residues. The CDR3 DNA follows: TGTGCCAGCAGTCTACAGGGGCTAGCGGGCCAAGAGACCCAGTACTTC. Translating it yields CASSLQGLAGQETQYF.

A single count supports this clone. V is TRBV30 and J is TRBJ2-3; 8 bases are a match to TRBD1. V shed 3 bases, J shed 6 bases, and the junction held 8 bases outside the gene matches. The CDR3 consists of 14 residues. CDR1 and CDR2 (germline): GTSNPN, SVGIG (reference sequence). The CDR3 DNA sequence: TGTGCCTGGAGCTCAGGGGGCGCATGGGATACGCAGTATTTT. This gives the protein CAWSSGGAWDTQYF.

A few counts support this clone. V and J are TRBV29-1 and TRBJ2-5; no clear D. CDR3 length: 14 amino acids. Germline V gene data show CDR1 as SQVTM and CDR2 as ANQGSEA. Trimming removed 5 bases at V and 1 base at J, with 14 bases between. CDR3 region: CSVFSPRLQETQYF. The CDR3 region has the DNA TGCAGCGTTTTTTCGCCACGTCTCCAAGAGACCCAGTACTTC.

The chain couples TRBV30 to TRBJ2-1; D gene ambiguous. The CDR3 spans 11 residues. The germline V and J ends were trimmed by 2 bases and 8 bases, with 7 bases remaining between them. In germline, CDR1 is GTSNPN, CDR2 SVGIG (reference sequence). The CDR3 sequence is CAWSPAHEQFF. The CDR3 DNA reads as TGTGCCTGGAGTCCTGCGCATGAGCAGTTCTTC.